A selection of T cell receptor beta chains follows, all from one sample in a study of shared clonotypes between healthy human individuals. Generated by immunoSEQ multiplex PCR, the TCRdb table keeps only in-frame clones and is missing some. In the table there are 2 million to 2.5 million clones, 90% to 95% of which are singletons. The sample comprised naive CD4+ T cells from PBMCs. These receptors were collected from a young man in good health. Some clones in this sample may be carry-over from other donors' samples. The CDR3 runs from the conserved cysteine through the conserved F or W. D genes are given only for firm matches. Clone size is given for some rows only: seen once, a few or many times, or a class if the clone is expanded.

D gene: TRBD1; J gene: TRBJ2-4; V gene: TRBV5-1; clone size: NA; CDR3 DNA: TGCGCCAGCAGCAGAGGGACAGGGGGCGACATTCAGTACTTC; CDR3 protein: CASSRGTGGDIQYF
D gene: TRBD2; J gene: TRBJ2-7; V gene: TRBV15; clone size: NA; CDR3 DNA: TGTGCCACCAGCAGGAGGGACGGACTAGCAAGTGAGCAGTACTTC; CDR3 protein: CATSRRDGLASEQYF
D gene: NA; J gene: TRBJ2-3; V gene: TRBV19; clone size: NA; CDR3 DNA: TGTGCCAGTAGCAGTACAGGGGGTAGCGGGAACGCAGATACGCAGTATTTT; CDR3 protein: CASSSTGGSGNADTQYF
D gene: NA; J gene: TRBJ2-7; V gene: TRBV7-2; clone size: NA; CDR3 DNA: TGTGCCAGCAGCCCACTTACGCCCTCCTACGAGCAGTACTTC; CDR3 protein: CASSPLTPSYEQYF
D gene: NA; J gene: TRBJ2-7; V gene: TRBV10-2; clone size: NA; CDR3 DNA: TGCGCCAGCAGTGATGATCGTTTGGGGTACGAGCAGTACTTC; CDR3 protein: CASSDDRLGYEQYF
D gene: NA; J gene: TRBJ1-4; V gene: TRBV6-1; clone size: NA; CDR3 DNA: TGTGCCAGCAGTGATCAGGGGCTAACTAATGAAAAACTGTTTTTT; CDR3 protein: CASSDQGLTNEKLFF
D gene: NA; J gene: TRBJ1-6; V gene: TRBV2; clone size: NA; CDR3 DNA: TGTGCCAGCAGGGTCGACCCAGCTCAACCCAATTCACCCCTCCACTTT; CDR3 protein: CASRVDPAQPNSPLHF
D gene: TRBD1; J gene: TRBJ2-3; V gene: TRBV5-6; clone size: NA; CDR3 DNA: TGTGCCGGCAGCGTAGACAGGGTGTCAGATACGCAGTATTTT; CDR3 protein: CAGSVDRVSDTQYF
D gene: TRBD1; J gene: TRBJ1-1; V gene: TRBV5-1; clone size: few; CDR3 DNA: TGCGCCAGCAGCTTACGGGACAGGAGGGCTGAAGCTTTCTTT; CDR3 protein: CASSLRDRRAEAFF
D gene: NA; J gene: TRBJ2-2; V gene: TRBV5-1; clone size: NA; CDR3 DNA: TGCGCCAGCAGCTTGATGCAGGCTTTGGGGACCGGGGAGCTGTTTTTT; CDR3 protein: CASSLMQALGTGELFF
D gene: NA; J gene: TRBJ2-4; V gene: TRBV6-1; clone size: NA; CDR3 DNA: TGTGCCAGCAGTGGGCAGGGGCTATTGGGTGACATTCAGTACTTC; CDR3 protein: CASSGQGLLGDIQYF